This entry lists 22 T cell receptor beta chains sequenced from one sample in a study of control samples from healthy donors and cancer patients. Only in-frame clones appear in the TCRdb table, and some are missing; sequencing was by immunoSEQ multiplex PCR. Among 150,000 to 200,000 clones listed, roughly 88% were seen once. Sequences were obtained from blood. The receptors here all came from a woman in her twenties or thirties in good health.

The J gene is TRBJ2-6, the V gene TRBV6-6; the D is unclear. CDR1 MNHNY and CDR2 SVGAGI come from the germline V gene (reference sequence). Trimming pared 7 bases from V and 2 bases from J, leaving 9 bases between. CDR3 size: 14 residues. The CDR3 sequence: CASTRSAGANVLTF. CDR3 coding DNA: TGTGCCAGCACAAGGAGCGCTGGGGCCAACGTCCTGACTTTC.

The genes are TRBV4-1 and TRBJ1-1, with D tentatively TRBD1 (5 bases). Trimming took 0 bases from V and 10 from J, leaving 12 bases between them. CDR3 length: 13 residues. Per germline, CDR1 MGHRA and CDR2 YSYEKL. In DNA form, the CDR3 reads TGCGCCAGCAGCCAAGACGAGGGACGCGGAGCTTTCTTT. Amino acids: CASSQDEGRGAFF.

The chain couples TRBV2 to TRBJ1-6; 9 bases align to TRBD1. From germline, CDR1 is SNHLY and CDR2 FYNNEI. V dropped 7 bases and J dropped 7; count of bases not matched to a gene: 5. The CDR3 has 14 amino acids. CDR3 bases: TGTGCCAGCAACCGGGACAGGGACAATTCACCCCTCCACTTT. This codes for CASNRDRDNSPLHF.

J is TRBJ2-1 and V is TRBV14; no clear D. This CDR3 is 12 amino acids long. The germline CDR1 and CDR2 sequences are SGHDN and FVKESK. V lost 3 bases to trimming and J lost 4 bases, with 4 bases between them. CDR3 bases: TGTGCCAGCAGCCAGAGTTACAATGAGCAGTTCTTC. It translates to CASSQSYNEQFF.

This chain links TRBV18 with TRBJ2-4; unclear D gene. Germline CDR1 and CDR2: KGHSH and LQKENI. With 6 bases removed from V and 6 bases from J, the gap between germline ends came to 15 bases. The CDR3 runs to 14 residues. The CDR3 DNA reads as TGTGCCAGCTCCCCGCCGGAGCAAAGAAACATTCAGTACTTC. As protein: CASSPPEQRNIQYF.

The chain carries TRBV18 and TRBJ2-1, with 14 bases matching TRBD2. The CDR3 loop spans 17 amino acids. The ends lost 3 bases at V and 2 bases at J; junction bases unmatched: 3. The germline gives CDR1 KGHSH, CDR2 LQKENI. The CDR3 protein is CASSPGTSGGTYNEQFF. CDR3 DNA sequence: TGTGCCAGCTCACCGGGGACTAGCGGGGGAACCTACAATGAGCAGTTCTTC.

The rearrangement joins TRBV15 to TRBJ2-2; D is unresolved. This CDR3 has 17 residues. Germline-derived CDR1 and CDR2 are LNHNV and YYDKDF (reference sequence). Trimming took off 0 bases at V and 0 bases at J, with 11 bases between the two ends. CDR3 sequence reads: CATSRDGASANTGELFF. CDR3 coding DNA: TGTGCCACCAGCAGAGATGGTGCGTCCGCGAACACCGGGGAGCTGTTTTTT.

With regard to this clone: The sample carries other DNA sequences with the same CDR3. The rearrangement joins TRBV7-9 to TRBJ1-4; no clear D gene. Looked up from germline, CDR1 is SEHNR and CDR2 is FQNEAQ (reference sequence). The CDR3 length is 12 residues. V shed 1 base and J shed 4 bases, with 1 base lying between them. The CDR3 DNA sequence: TGTGCCAGCAGCTTAGGTAATGAAAAACTGTTTTTT. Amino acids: CASSLGNEKLFF.

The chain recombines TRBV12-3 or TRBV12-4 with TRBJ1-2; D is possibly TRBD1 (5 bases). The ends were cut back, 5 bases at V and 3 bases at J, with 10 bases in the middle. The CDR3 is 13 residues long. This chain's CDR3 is CASSTAGYYGYTF. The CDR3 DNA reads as TGTGCCAGCAGTACTGCAGGGTACTATGGCTACACCTTC.

CDR3 loop: CASSQADRAGYTF. CDR3 nucleotides: TGTGCCAGCAGCCAAGCGGACAGGGCAGGCTACACCTTC. The chain combines TRBV3-1 (or the pseudogene TRBV3-2) with TRBJ1-2; TRBD1 matches at 8 bases. Germline V gene lookup returns CDR1 LGHDT and CDR2 YNNKEL (reference sequence). CDR3 length equals 13 residues. Trimming at V came to 1 base and at J to 8 bases, leaving 3 bases not matched to a gene.

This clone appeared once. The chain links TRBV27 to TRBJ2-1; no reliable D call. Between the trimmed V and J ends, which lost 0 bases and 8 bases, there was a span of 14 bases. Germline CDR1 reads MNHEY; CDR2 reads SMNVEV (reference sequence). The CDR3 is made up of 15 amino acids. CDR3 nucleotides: TGTGCCAGCAGTTTATCCCAGGACCCTAGGGATGAGCAGTTCTTC. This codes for CASSLSQDPRDEQFF.

The CDR3: CASSHGYGYTF. The DNA of the CDR3 is TGTGCCAGCAGCCACGGCTATGGCTACACCTTC. The genes are TRBV14 and TRBJ1-2; D is unresolved. V was pared by 3 bases and J by 4 bases, with 3 bases between. This CDR3 spans 11 amino acids. Germline CDR1 reads SGHDN; CDR2 reads FVKESK.

The CDR3 DNA follows: TGCAGCGCGCAGGCTGGCGGTGAAAAACTGTTTTTT. It is translated as CSAQAGGEKLFF. V usage is TRBV29-1 and J usage is TRBJ1-4; D is unresolved. There are 12 residues in the CDR3. CDR1 is SQVTM, CDR2 ANQGSEA, per germline. The V end was cut by 7 bases, the J end by 7 bases, with 13 bases between.

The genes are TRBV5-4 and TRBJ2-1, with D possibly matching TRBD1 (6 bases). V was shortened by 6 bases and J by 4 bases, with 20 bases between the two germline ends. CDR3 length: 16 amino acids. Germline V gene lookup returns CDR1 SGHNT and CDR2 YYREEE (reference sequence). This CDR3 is CASTSRPGTPYNEQFF. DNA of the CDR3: TGTGCCAGCACCTCGCGTCCAGGGACACCTTACAATGAGCAGTTCTTC.

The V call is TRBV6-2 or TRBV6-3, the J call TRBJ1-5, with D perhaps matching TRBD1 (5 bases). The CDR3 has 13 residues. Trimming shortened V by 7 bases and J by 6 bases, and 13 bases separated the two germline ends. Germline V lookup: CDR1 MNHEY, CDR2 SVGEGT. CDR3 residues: CASTPAGVQPQHF. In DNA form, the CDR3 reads TGTGCCAGCACCCCCGCGGGGGTTCAGCCCCAGCATTTT.

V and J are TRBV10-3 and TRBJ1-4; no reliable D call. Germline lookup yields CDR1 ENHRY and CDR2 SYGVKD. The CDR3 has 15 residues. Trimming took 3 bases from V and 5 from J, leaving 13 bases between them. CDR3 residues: CAISDSEGKNEKLFF. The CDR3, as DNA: TGTGCCATCAGTGACTCTGAGGGAAAAAATGAAAAACTGTTTTTT.

The CDR3 nucleotides are TGCGCCAGCAGCCAAGAGCCGCGGAACCAAGAGACCCAGTACTTC. Protein product: CASSQEPRNQETQYF. The rearrangement joins TRBV4-1 to TRBJ2-5; D ambiguous. Trimming pared 0 bases from V and 0 bases from J, leaving 8 bases between. This CDR3 has 15 residues. Germline V lookup: CDR1 MGHRA, CDR2 YSYEKL.

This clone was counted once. The CDR3 loop reads CASSLDRGRGSPLHF. The CDR3 DNA follows: TGTGCCAGCAGCCTCGACAGGGGAAGAGGATCACCCCTCCACTTT. V usage is TRBV7-9 and J usage is TRBJ1-6; 8 bases are a match to TRBD1. The CDR3 has 15 amino acids. With 5 bases clipped from V and 10 bases from J, the junction kept 10 bases outside the gene matches. In germline, CDR1 is SEHNR, CDR2 FQNEAQ (reference sequence).

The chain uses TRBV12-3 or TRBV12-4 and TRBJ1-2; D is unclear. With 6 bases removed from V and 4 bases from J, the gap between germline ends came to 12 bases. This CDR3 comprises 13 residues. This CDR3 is CASSFAGSYGYTF. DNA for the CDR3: TGTGCCAGCAGCTTCGCCGGGAGCTATGGCTACACCTTC.

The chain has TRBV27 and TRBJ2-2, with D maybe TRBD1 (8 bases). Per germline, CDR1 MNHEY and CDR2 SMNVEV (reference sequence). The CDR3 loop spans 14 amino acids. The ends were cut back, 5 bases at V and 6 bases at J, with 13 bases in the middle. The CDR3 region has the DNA TGTGCCAGCAGTCGGACAGGGAGGGCCGGGGAGCTGTTTTTT. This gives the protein CASSRTGRAGELFF.

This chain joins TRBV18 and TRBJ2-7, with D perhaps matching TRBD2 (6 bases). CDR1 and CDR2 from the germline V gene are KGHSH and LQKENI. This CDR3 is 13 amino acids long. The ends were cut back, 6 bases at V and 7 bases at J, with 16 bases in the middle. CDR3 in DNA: TGTGCCAGCTCCCCGAACTCCGGGGGAGAGCAGTACTTC. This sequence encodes CASSPNSGGEQYF.

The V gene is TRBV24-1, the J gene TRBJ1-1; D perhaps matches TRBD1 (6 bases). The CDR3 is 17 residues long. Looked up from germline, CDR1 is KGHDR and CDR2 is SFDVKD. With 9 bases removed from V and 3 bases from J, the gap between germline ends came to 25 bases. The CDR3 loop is CATRIRLGGGKDTEAFF. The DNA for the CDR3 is TGTGCCACCCGTATCAGACTCGGGGGGGGCAAGGACACTGAAGCTTTCTTT.